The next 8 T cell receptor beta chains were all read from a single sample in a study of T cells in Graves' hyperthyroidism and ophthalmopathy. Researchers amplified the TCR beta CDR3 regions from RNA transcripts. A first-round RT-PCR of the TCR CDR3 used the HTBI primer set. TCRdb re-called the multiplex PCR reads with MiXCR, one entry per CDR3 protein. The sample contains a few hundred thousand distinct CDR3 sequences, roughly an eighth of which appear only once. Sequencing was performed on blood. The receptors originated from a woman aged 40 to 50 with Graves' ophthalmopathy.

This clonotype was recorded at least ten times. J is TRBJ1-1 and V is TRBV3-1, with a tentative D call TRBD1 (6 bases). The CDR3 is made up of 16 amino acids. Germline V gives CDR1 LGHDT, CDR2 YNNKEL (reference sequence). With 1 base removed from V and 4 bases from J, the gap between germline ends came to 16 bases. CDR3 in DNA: TGTGCCAGCAGCCAAGGTGGAGGCAGGGGAAGCACTGAAGCTTTCTTT. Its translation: CASSQGGGRGSTEAFF.

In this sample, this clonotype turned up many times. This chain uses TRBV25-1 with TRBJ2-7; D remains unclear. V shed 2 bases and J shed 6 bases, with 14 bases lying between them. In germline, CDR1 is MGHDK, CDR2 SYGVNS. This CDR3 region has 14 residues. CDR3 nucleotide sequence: TGTGCCAGCAGTGAACTCCCCCTTGGCAGCGAGCAGTACTTC. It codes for CASSELPLGSEQYF.

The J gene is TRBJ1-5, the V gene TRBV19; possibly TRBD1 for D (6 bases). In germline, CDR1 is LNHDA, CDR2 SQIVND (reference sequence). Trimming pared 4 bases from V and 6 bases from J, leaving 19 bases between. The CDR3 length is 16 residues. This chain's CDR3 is CASSTLGRGAGQPQHF. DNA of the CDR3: TGTGCCAGTAGTACCCTAGGTCGGGGGGCCGGTCAGCCCCAGCATTTT. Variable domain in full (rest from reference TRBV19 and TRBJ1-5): DGGITQSPKYLFRKEGQNVTLSCEQNLNHDAMYWYRQDPGQGLRLIYYSQIVNDFQKGDIAEGYSVSREKKESFPLTVTSAQKNPTAFYLCASSTLGRGAGQPQHFGDGTRLSIL.

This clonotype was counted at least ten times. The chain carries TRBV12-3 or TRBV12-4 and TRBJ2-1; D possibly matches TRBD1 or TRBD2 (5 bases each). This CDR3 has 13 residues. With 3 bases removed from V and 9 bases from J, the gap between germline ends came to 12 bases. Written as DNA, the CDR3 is TGTGCCAGCAGTTTCTTTAGGGGACCTGAGCAGTTCTTC. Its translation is CASSFFRGPEQFF.

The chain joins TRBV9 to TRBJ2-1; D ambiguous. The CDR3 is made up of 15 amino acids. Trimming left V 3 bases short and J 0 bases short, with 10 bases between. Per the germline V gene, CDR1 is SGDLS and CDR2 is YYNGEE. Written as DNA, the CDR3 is TGTGCCAGCAGCGCACACGGTAGCTCCTACAATGAGCAGTTCTTC. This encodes CASSAHGSSYNEQFF.

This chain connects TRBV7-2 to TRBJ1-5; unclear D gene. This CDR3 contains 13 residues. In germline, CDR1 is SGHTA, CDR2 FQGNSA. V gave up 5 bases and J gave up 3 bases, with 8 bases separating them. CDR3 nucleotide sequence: TGTGCCAGCAGCAGTATGAACAATCAGCCCCAGCATTTT. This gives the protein CASSSMNNQPQHF.

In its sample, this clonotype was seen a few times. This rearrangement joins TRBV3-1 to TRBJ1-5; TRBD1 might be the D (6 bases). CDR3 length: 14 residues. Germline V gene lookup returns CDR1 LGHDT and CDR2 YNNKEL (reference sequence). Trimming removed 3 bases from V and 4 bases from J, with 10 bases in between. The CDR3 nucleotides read TGTGCCAGCAGCCACCAAGGACAGAATCAGCCCCAGCATTTT. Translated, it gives CASSHQGQNQPQHF.

Here the CDR3 DNA reads TGTGCCAGCAGTTTTAAAGCGGGGGGCCGTCTCACAGATACGCAGTATTTT. As protein: CASSFKAGGRLTDTQYF. The chain joins TRBV12-3 or TRBV12-4 to TRBJ2-3; TRBD2 matches 9 bases. The CDR3 totals 17 residues. The J segment lost 2 bases and the V segment lost 3 bases, leaving 9 bases of the junction unmatched.